One and the same sample provided the 30 T cell receptor beta chains below, sequenced in a study of technical replicates of blood from a handful of donors. Using immunoSEQ multiplex PCR, the repertoire was profiled, and TCRdb retains in-frame clones only, with some absent. Of 85,000 to 100,000 clones in the sample, almost 96% were seen once. Source material: T cells isolated from PBMCs. These receptors originate from a human donor in good health.

This rearrangement joins TRBV12-5 to TRBJ1-1, with D perhaps matching TRBD1 (5 bases). Germline lookup yields CDR1 LGHNT and CDR2 FRNRAP. The CDR3 contains 15 residues. Trimming stripped 3 bases from V and 2 bases from J, with 13 bases between. As DNA, the CDR3 is TGTGCTAGTGGTTTAGATAGGGGATTAAACACTGAAGCTTTCTTT. This codes for CASGLDRGLNTEAFF.

This chain uses TRBV11-2 with TRBJ2-7, with 11 bases fitting TRBD2. Trimming took 10 bases from V and 2 from J; bases not matched to a gene: 10. Germline V CDR1 and CDR2: SGHAT, FQNNGV. The CDR3 has 15 amino acids. CDR3: CATAPSGGPPYEQYF. The CDR3, as DNA: TGTGCCACCGCACCTAGCGGGGGGCCTCCCTACGAGCAGTACTTC.

The chain is built from TRBV6-4 and TRBJ1-1; no clear D gene. The CDR3 is made up of 14 amino acids. V was shortened by 2 bases and J by 1 base, with 8 bases between the two germline ends. In germline, CDR1 is MRHNA, CDR2 SNTAGT. CDR3 loop: CASSDGRKNTEAFF. In nucleotides, the CDR3 is TGTGCCAGCAGTGACGGCAGGAAGAACACTGAAGCTTTCTTT.

The genes are TRBV2 and TRBJ2-5; 13 bases map to TRBD2. Germline-derived CDR1 and CDR2 are SNHLY and FYNNEI. There are 17 residues in the CDR3. With 5 bases clipped from V and 2 bases from J, the junction kept 8 bases outside the gene matches. CDR3 sequence: CASSPPSGLAGQETQYF. CDR3 coding DNA: TGTGCCAGCAGTCCACCGTCGGGACTAGCGGGACAAGAGACCCAGTACTTC.

This chain uses TRBV18 with TRBJ1-1, with a tentative D call TRBD1 (5 bases). The CDR3 length is 14 residues. V lost 5 bases and J 5 bases, leaving 15 bases between the germline ends. In germline, CDR1 is KGHSH, CDR2 LQKENI. The CDR3, as DNA: TGTGCCAGCTCAATCAGGGAAGGATGGACTGAAGCTTTCTTT. This sequence encodes CASSIREGWTEAFF.

The chain has TRBV5-1 and TRBJ1-1; D is undetermined. The CDR3 consists of 15 residues. Trimming removed 4 bases at V and 1 base at J, with 14 bases between. Germline lookup yields CDR1 SGHRS and CDR2 YFSETQ. For the CDR3, the DNA is TGCGCCAGCAGCGACCTTTCCCGGGGGAACACTGAAGCTTTCTTT. It encodes CASSDLSRGNTEAFF.

The rearrangement uses TRBV6-6 and TRBJ1-5; D is unresolved. The V gene's germline CDR1 is MNHNY and CDR2 SVGAGI (reference sequence). Trimming left V 7 bases short and J 0 bases short, with 7 bases between. There are 13 residues in the CDR3. CDR3 bases: TGTGCCAGCACACTGATTAGCAATCAGCCCCAGCATTTT. Amino acids: CASTLISNQPQHF.

This chain connects TRBV27 to TRBJ1-1; D ambiguous. The V gene's germline CDR1 is MNHEY and CDR2 SMNVEV (reference sequence). CDR3 length equals 14 residues. Between the trimmed V and J ends, which lost 3 bases and 3 bases, there was a span of 11 bases. As DNA, the CDR3 is TGTGCCAGCAGTTTGGGTAATCGGGACACTGAAGCTTTCTTT. It yields the protein CASSLGNRDTEAFF.

The rearrangement uses TRBV6-5 and TRBJ1-2, with D perhaps matching TRBD1 (6 bases). This CDR3 comprises 14 residues. V lost 6 bases and J 3 bases, leaving 14 bases between the germline ends. The germline gives CDR1 MNHEY, CDR2 SVGAGI. DNA of the CDR3: TGTGCCAGCAGGGTCAGACAGGTGGACTATGGCTACACCTTC. Translated: CASRVRQVDYGYTF.

This rearrangement joins TRBV10-1 to TRBJ2-5; 10 bases agree with TRBD2. The J segment lost 5 bases and the V segment lost 8 bases, leaving 8 bases of the junction unmatched. Looked up from germline, CDR1 is WNHNN and CDR2 is SYGVQD (reference sequence). The CDR3 is 14 amino acids. The CDR3: CASSSGSKPETQYF. In nucleotides, the CDR3 is TGCGCCAGCTCTAGCGGGAGTAAGCCGGAGACCCAGTACTTC.

This sequence joins TRBV7-3 and TRBJ2-1; D may be TRBD2 (6 bases). This CDR3 region has 15 residues. Trimming cost V 5 bases and J 2 bases, with 13 bases left between them. The V gene's germline CDR1 is SGHTA and CDR2 FQGTGA. The CDR3 protein is CASSKGLGPYNEQFF. In DNA form, the CDR3 reads TGTGCCAGCAGCAAGGGACTCGGCCCCTACAATGAGCAGTTCTTC.

The chain joins TRBV27 to TRBJ2-3, with D hard to call. CDR1 MNHEY and CDR2 SMNVEV come from the germline V gene (reference sequence). The CDR3 contains 15 residues. V was trimmed by 9 bases and J by 0 bases, leaving 16 bases between them. The CDR3 sequence is CASRGNRASTDTQYF. The DNA for the CDR3 is TGTGCCAGTCGAGGCAACCGTGCTAGCACAGATACGCAGTATTTT.

The CDR3 DNA is TGCGCCAGCAAGATGACAGGTGAGGGCGAGCAGTACTTC. Translated: CASKMTGEGEQYF. The rearrangement joins TRBV5-1 to TRBJ2-7; TRBD1 is a possible D gene (6 bases). V lost 6 bases to trimming and J lost 6 bases, with 16 bases between them. Germline V lookup: CDR1 SGHRS, CDR2 YFSETQ. CDR3 length: 13 amino acids. Full variable domain (missing parts from reference TRBV5-1 and TRBJ2-7): KAGVTQTPRYLIKTRGQQVTLSCSPISGHRSVSWYQQTPGQGLQFLFEYFSETQRNKGNFPGRFSGRQFSNSRSEMNVSTLELGDSALYLCASKMTGEGEQYFGPGTRLTVT.

This clone has only one observation. The chain joins TRBV5-4 to TRBJ2-5; 9 bases are shared with TRBD2. The trim removed 4 bases at V and 5 bases at J, leaving 15 bases unmatched. CDR1 SGHNT and CDR2 YYREEE come from the germline V gene (reference sequence). The CDR3 extends over 17 amino acids. The CDR3 region is CASSPVASGESSETQYF. CDR3 sequence (DNA): TGTGCCAGCAGCCCTGTCGCTAGCGGGGAATCCTCGGAGACCCAGTACTTC.

This clone was observed a few times. The chain is built from TRBV6-1 and TRBJ2-3; D not resolved. The V gene lost 2 bases and the J gene lost 13 bases, with 10 bases spanning the gap. CDR1 MNHNS and CDR2 SASEGT come from the germline V gene. This CDR3 has 11 amino acids. CDR3 coding DNA: TGTGCCAGCAGTGAATCCCAGGTGGAGTATTTT. Translated: CASSESQVEYF.

The rearrangement joins TRBV10-2 to TRBJ2-7, with 8 bases matching TRBD2. The CDR3 is made up of 15 amino acids. The ends lost 1 base at V and 5 bases at J; junction bases unmatched: 7. Germline V gene sequence: CDR1 WSHSY, CDR2 SAAADI. The CDR3 coding sequence is TGCGCCAGCAGTGAGTGGGCTAGCGGGTGGGACGAGCAGTACTTC. Encoded protein: CASSEWASGWDEQYF.

The chain links TRBV21-1 to TRBJ2-7; the table's TRBD1 call for D was not verified on the DNA. TRBV21-1 is assigned pseudogene status. The CDR3 extends over 22 amino acids. The CDR3 DNA reads TGTGCCAGCAGCAAAGTCCGACAAAGCCGTCCCGGGACAAGGAGGTTAGGATACGAGCAGTACTTC. This gives the protein CASSKVRQSRPGTRRLGYEQYF.

The rearrangement links TRBV5-1 to TRBJ2-2; the D gene is possibly TRBD1 (7 bases). V dropped 2 bases and J dropped 4 bases, with 12 bases sitting between them. Per the germline V gene, CDR1 is SGHRS and CDR2 is YFSETQ. The CDR3 is 15 residues long. Written as DNA, the CDR3 is TGCGCCAGCAGCTTCCCCCAGGGGGGCACCGGGGAGCTGTTTTTT. Amino acid sequence: CASSFPQGGTGELFF.

CDR3 loop: CASNFRTQGALVNTEAFF. The CDR3 DNA follows: TGTGCCAGTAACTTCCGCACACAGGGGGCTTTAGTGAACACTGAAGCTTTCTTT. The genes are TRBV7-9 and TRBJ1-1, with 9 bases identical to TRBD1. CDR3 length equals 18 residues. CDR1 SEHNR and CDR2 FQNEAQ come from the germline V gene (reference sequence). Trimming cost V 9 bases and J 0 bases; bases outside gene matches: 17.

The chain recombines TRBV7-9 with TRBJ2-7, with D perhaps TRBD1 (5 bases). Germline CDR1 SEHNR, CDR2 FQNEAQ (reference sequence). This CDR3 contains 16 residues. V dropped 1 base and J dropped 0 bases, with 13 bases sitting between them. The CDR3 region is CASSLVQGPLSYEQYF. Here the CDR3 DNA reads TGTGCCAGCAGCTTAGTCCAGGGCCCTCTCTCCTACGAGCAGTACTTC.

The CDR3 nucleotides read TGCGCCAGCAGCCGACTAGCGGGGACTCAAGAGACCCAGTACTTC. Translated: CASSRLAGTQETQYF. The chain joins TRBV4-1 to TRBJ2-5; TRBD2 aligns across 11 bases. The J segment lost 2 bases and the V segment lost 4 bases, leaving 3 bases of the junction unmatched. The germline gives CDR1 MGHRA, CDR2 YSYEKL. This CDR3 contains 15 residues.

The chain recombines TRBV19 with TRBJ2-7; 8 bases match TRBD2. The CDR3 covers 16 residues. Germline loops: CDR1 LNHDA, CDR2 SQIVND (reference sequence). After removal of 4 bases from V and 2 bases from J, the junction contained 10 bases not matched to a gene. The CDR3 nucleotides are TGTGCCAGTAGTAATTACGGGGGGGCTGGACCCTACGAGCAGTACTTC. Residues: CASSNYGGAGPYEQYF.

This chain connects TRBV27 to TRBJ2-1; D possibly corresponds to TRBD1 (5 bases). This CDR3 spans 13 amino acids. Germline V gives CDR1 MNHEY, CDR2 SMNVEV (reference sequence). V was clipped by 6 bases and J by 7 bases, with 13 bases between them. The chain's CDR3 is CASSPPPGNEQFF. In DNA, the CDR3 is TGTGCCAGCAGCCCCCCACCAGGGAATGAGCAGTTCTTC.

The J gene is TRBJ1-2, the V gene TRBV25-1; TRBD1 agrees at 11 bases. This CDR3 contains 15 residues. Unmatched junction bases numbered 8, after V lost 4 bases and J lost 7 bases. Germline V gives CDR1 MGHDK, CDR2 SYGVNS. This CDR3 reads CASSGADRGLLGYTF. The CDR3 bases are TGTGCCAGCAGTGGCGCGGACAGGGGGCTACTTGGCTACACCTTC.

The gene calls are TRBV7-9 and TRBJ1-5; D may be TRBD1 (5 bases). From germline, CDR1 is SEHNR and CDR2 FQNEAQ (reference sequence). V was cut by 1 base and J by 8 bases, with 24 bases left in between. The CDR3 is 18 residues long. The CDR3 is CASSLGRLGREESEPQHF. In DNA, the CDR3 is TGTGCCAGCAGCTTAGGCCGCCTGGGGCGAGAAGAATCAGAGCCCCAGCATTTT.

The genes are TRBV18 and TRBJ2-3, with D possibly TRBD1 on 6 matching bases. Trimming stripped 2 bases from V and 3 bases from J, with 9 bases between. Germline V lookup: CDR1 KGHSH, CDR2 LQKENI. CDR3 size: 14 residues. The CDR3 here is CASSPGGGTDTQYF. The CDR3 region has the DNA TGTGCCAGCTCACCAGGGGGCGGTACAGATACGCAGTATTTT.

V and J are TRBV11-1 and TRBJ2-1; TRBD2 matches at 8 bases. The germline V gene has CDR1 SGHAT and CDR2 FQDESV (reference sequence). The CDR3 extends over 18 amino acids. Losses at the gene ends were 0 bases for V and 4 bases for J; bases not matched to a gene: 11. CDR3 nucleotide sequence: TGTGCCAGCAGCTTAGCGCCCAGCGGGGGTAGACTTTACAATGAGCAGTTCTTC. Translation gives CASSLAPSGGRLYNEQFF.

In the case of this clone: At one end the junction does not follow the germline gene, possibly because of a read error. V usage is TRBV13 and J usage is TRBJ2-1; no clear D. This CDR3 contains 15 residues. The germline gives CDR1 PRHDT, CDR2 FYEKMQ (reference sequence). The CDR3 nucleotides are TGTGCCAGCAGCTCCTCAGCCACACTAACCTTATTTAAGATCTTC. This encodes CASSSSATLTLFKIF.

The V gene is TRBV2, the J gene TRBJ2-1; TRBD2 aligns across 11 bases. Germline V gene sequence: CDR1 SNHLY, CDR2 FYNNEI. CDR3 length equals 15 residues. V lost 3 bases to trimming and J lost 6 bases; unmatched junction nucleotides: 4. The CDR3 DNA follows: TGTGCCAGCAGTGATCCGGGACTAGCGGCCAATGAGCAGTTCTTC. This translates into CASSDPGLAANEQFF.

The CDR3 sequence is CASSVAPLASRVNEQFF. The CDR3, as DNA: TGTGCCAGCAGCGTAGCCCCACTAGCGTCGAGGGTTAATGAGCAGTTCTTC. The chain combines TRBV9 with TRBJ2-1; TRBD2 aligns across 7 bases. The CDR3 has 17 amino acids. With V trimmed by 0 bases and J by 7 bases, 13 bases remained unmatched. Per germline, CDR1 SGDLS and CDR2 YYNGEE.